A single T cell receptor beta chain is shown here with its context. Donors were grouped by their self-reported clinical history. This sample was included in a study of blood T cell repertoires in COVID-19. Study-wide context: COVID-19 samples collected from the United States, Italy and Spain covered acute and convalescent phases.

There are 18 residues in the CDR3. Germline assignment: CDR1 SGDLS and CDR2 YYNGEE. Trimming stripped 0 bases from V and 1 base from J, with 19 bases between. This table comes from immunoSEQ multiplex PCR, and its TCRdb copy is limited to in-frame clones, with some not included. The table has roughly 190,000 clones, around 82% seen once. The chain has TRBV9 and TRBJ1-2; D is perhaps TRBD1 (5 bases). This TCR derives from a woman in her 50s with acute COVID-19. Material for sequencing was PBMCs or T cells enriched from blood (not recorded which). CDR3 sequence (DNA): TGTGCCAGCAGCGTAGGTTCAGGAGGGACGGCCATTAACTATGGCTACACCTTC. This gives the protein CASSVGSGGTAINYGYTF.